Listed here are 11 T cell receptor beta chains from one sample, sequenced in a study of cytomegalovirus exposure and HLA in healthy donors. The PCR used 60 Vbeta and 13 Jbeta primers. Sequenced by immunoSEQ multiplex PCR; TCRdb stores in-frame clones only, minus some. The repertoire consists of some 91,000 clones, with about 80% occurring once and the leading ten covering roughly 3.2%. The sample was PBMCs. The receptors were gathered from a man in his forties in good health and CMV-seronegative.

Only a few counts were recorded for this clone. The chain carries TRBV7-9 and TRBJ2-5; D might be TRBD1 (5 bases). V lost 2 bases to trimming and J lost 4 bases, with 8 bases between them. The CDR3 consists of 13 residues. CDR1 and CDR2 from the germline V gene are SEHNR and FQNEAQ (reference sequence). The CDR3 DNA follows: TGTGCCAGCAGCTTAAACCAGGGAGAGACCCAGTACTTC. This sequence encodes CASSLNQGETQYF.

V usage is TRBV2 and J usage is TRBJ1-5, with a weak D call TRBD1 (5 bases). Trimming took 3 bases from V and 0 from J, leaving 9 bases between them. The CDR3 is 15 amino acids. The germline gives CDR1 SNHLY, CDR2 FYNNEI. The CDR3 region is CASSDGRGSNQPQHF. The CDR3 bases are TGTGCCAGCAGTGACGGTAGGGGTAGCAATCAGCCCCAGCATTTT.

The rearrangement uses TRBV30 and TRBJ1-4; unclear D gene. Germline V gene lookup returns CDR1 GTSNPN and CDR2 SVGIG (reference sequence). Trimming took off 1 base at V and 5 bases at J, with 11 bases between the two ends. This CDR3 is 14 amino acids long. The DNA of the CDR3 is TGTGCCTGGAGTGCGCTCTCAGTCAATGAAAAACTGTTTTTT. Encoded protein: CAWSALSVNEKLFF.

This chain connects TRBV5-8 to TRBJ2-4; D perhaps matches TRBD2 (6 bases). Per the germline V gene, CDR1 is SGHTS and CDR2 is YDEGEE. V lost 4 bases and J 0 bases, leaving 14 bases between the germline ends. This CDR3 has 16 residues. The CDR3 loop is CASSPGLDLAKNIQYF. In DNA, the CDR3 is TGTGCCAGCAGCCCGGGACTTGATTTAGCCAAAAACATTCAGTACTTC.

The J gene is TRBJ2-7, the V gene TRBV28; maybe TRBD1 (6 bases). The CDR3 totals 15 residues. Germline V CDR1 and CDR2: MDHEN, SYDVKM. Trimming shortened V by 7 bases and J by 3 bases, and 19 bases separated the two germline ends. The CDR3 DNA follows: TGTGCCAGCATCCAAGGCGCCGGACAGAACTACGAGCAGTACTTC. It yields the protein CASIQGAGQNYEQYF.

This chain joins TRBV2 and TRBJ1-1; D unresolved. The V gene's germline CDR1 is SNHLY and CDR2 FYNNEI. Trimming stripped 6 bases from V and 1 base from J, with 12 bases between. There are 14 residues in the CDR3. The CDR3 here is CASRPTTQNTEAFF. CDR3 nucleotide sequence: TGTGCCAGCAGACCAACTACTCAGAACACTGAAGCTTTCTTT.

The chain couples TRBV28 to TRBJ1-1; maybe TRBD1 (5 bases). CDR3 length: 14 residues. The germline V gene has CDR1 MDHEN and CDR2 SYDVKM. Deletions cut 4 bases from V and 5 bases from J, with 14 bases between. For the CDR3, the DNA is TGTGCCAGCAGTTCGGACACAGTAGAGACTGAAGCTTTCTTT. Encoded protein: CASSSDTVETEAFF.

This sequence joins TRBV6-1 and TRBJ1-6; possible D gene TRBD1, 5 bases. Trimming removed 7 bases at V and 9 bases at J, with 13 bases between. Per the germline V gene, CDR1 is MNHNS and CDR2 is SASEGT. This CDR3 has 13 amino acids. CDR3 residues: CASKGLGISPLHF. The CDR3 DNA is TGTGCCAGCAAGGGGTTGGGAATTTCACCCCTCCACTTT.

The rearrangement links TRBV29-1 to TRBJ1-1, with TRBD1 as a possible D gene (6 bases). The germline gives CDR1 SQVTM, CDR2 ANQGSEA. The CDR3 consists of 16 residues. V dropped 1 base and J dropped 3 bases, with 18 bases sitting between them. CDR3 in DNA: TGCAGCGTTGAAGGGATCAGGGGTCGGTGGGACACTGAAGCTTTCTTT. It codes for CSVEGIRGRWDTEAFF.

This clone came up a few times. The rearrangement links TRBV6-6 to TRBJ2-3; 12 bases agree with TRBD2. V shed 6 bases, J shed 6 bases, and the junction held 7 bases outside the gene matches. Germline CDR1 and CDR2: MNHNY and SVGAGI (reference sequence). The length of the CDR3 is 15 residues. CDR3 sequence reads: CASRLAGGPSDTQYF. The CDR3 region has the DNA TGTGCCAGCAGGCTAGCGGGAGGGCCCTCTGATACGCAGTATTTT.

This clone was detected only a few times. V and J are TRBV9 and TRBJ1-1; D is ambiguous. The CDR3 consists of 14 residues. Trimming pared 4 bases from V and 11 bases from J, leaving 21 bases between. CDR1 is SGDLS and CDR2 is YYNGEE in the germline V gene. The chain's CDR3 is CASSLGSSSFEAFF. CDR3 nucleotide sequence: TGTGCCAGCAGCCTAGGCTCGTCTTCCTTTGAGGCTTTCTTT.